These T cell receptor beta chains were read from a single sample in a study of radiation and T cells in renal cell carcinoma. Only in-frame clones appear in the TCRdb table, and some are missing; sequencing was by immunoSEQ multiplex PCR. The table includes about 9,700 clones, over 60% detected once. The specimen was tumor tissue, collected from a patient whose treatment was nephrectomy without radiotherapy. The receptors were gathered from a man in his sixties with renal cell carcinoma. CDR3s include the opening cysteine and the closing phenylalanine or tryptophan. A D gene is named only where the DNA matches it firmly. Clone size, where shown, is once, few, many, or a class for clones that have expanded.

j_gene: TRBJ2-2; v_gene: TRBV11-1; d_gene: NA; abundance: NA; CDR3aa: CASLGGTNTGELFF; CDR3nt: TGTGCCAGCCTCGGCGGGACGAACACCGGGGAGCTGTTTTTT
j_gene: TRBJ1-2; v_gene: TRBV5-1; d_gene: NA; abundance: few; CDR3aa: CASSVQPGSYGYTF; CDR3nt: TGCGCCAGCAGCGTCCAACCTGGGAGCTATGGCTACACCTTC
j_gene: TRBJ2-3; v_gene: TRBV5-4; d_gene: TRBD2; abundance: NA; CDR3aa: CASSPLAGGPTDTQYF; CDR3nt: TGTGCCAGCAGCCCACTAGCGGGAGGCCCCACAGATACGCAGTATTTT
j_gene: TRBJ2-5; v_gene: TRBV14; d_gene: TRBD1; abundance: NA; CDR3aa: CASSLRQGTQETQYF; CDR3nt: TGTGCCAGCAGCCTGCGACAGGGGACTCAAGAGACCCAGTACTTC
j_gene: TRBJ1-2; v_gene: TRBV25-1; d_gene: NA; abundance: NA; CDR3aa: CASRPPTGTRGYTF; CDR3nt: TGTGCCAGCAGACCCCCGACAGGTACTAGAGGCTACACCTTC
j_gene: TRBJ2-1; v_gene: TRBV11-2; d_gene: NA; abundance: NA; CDR3aa: CASSLSRAARVGEQFF; CDR3nt: TGTGCCAGCAGCTTAAGTCGAGCGGCCAGAGTGGGTGAGCAGTTCTTC
j_gene: TRBJ2-7; v_gene: TRBV4-3; d_gene: NA; abundance: NA; CDR3aa: CASSQDSLGEQYF; CDR3nt: TGCGCCAGCAGCCAAGATAGTCTCGGCGAGCAGTACTTC
j_gene: TRBJ1-6; v_gene: TRBV4-3; d_gene: NA; abundance: NA; CDR3aa: CASSQDPKGSSYNSPLHF; CDR3nt: TGCGCCAGCAGCCAAGATCCGAAGGGGAGCTCCTATAATTCACCCCTCCACTTT
j_gene: TRBJ2-7; v_gene: TRBV5-1; d_gene: TRBD2; abundance: NA; CDR3aa: CASSVGTSGRSYEQYF; CDR3nt: TGCGCCAGCAGCGTAGGGACTAGCGGACGATCCTACGAGCAGTACTTC
j_gene: TRBJ1-5; v_gene: TRBV19; d_gene: NA; abundance: NA; CDR3aa: CASSIEVRSNQPQHF; CDR3nt: TGTGCCAGTAGTATAGAGGTCAGGAGCAATCAGCCCCAGCATTTT